This T cell receptor (beta chain) was profiled in a study of T cells in Graves' hyperthyroidism and ophthalmopathy. TCR beta CDR3 region amplification was performed from RNA transcripts. The TCR CDR3 first-round RT-PCR relied on the HTBI primer set. One entry per CDR3 protein results from TCRdb running MiXCR on the multiplex PCR reads. Found here are about 840,000 distinct CDR3 sequences, around 39% of them singletons; the top ten hold 8% to 9%. This clonotype appeared a few times. The V and J ends lost 1 base and 2 bases respectively, with 11 bases between them. The CDR3 sequence is 15 residues long. Germline assignment: CDR1 SGHTA and CDR2 FQGNSA.

The chain has TRBV7-2 and TRBJ2-5, with a possible D match to TRBD2 (5 bases). The origin of this receptor is a young man with Graves' hyperthyroidism. Sequenced sample: blood. The DNA of the CDR3 is TGTGCCAGCAGCTTAGATCGGCTAGCTCAAGAGACCCAGTACTTC. Translated, it gives CASSLDRLAQETQYF.